A single sample is the source of the 22 T cell receptor beta chains below, sequenced in a study of identical twins. Via MiXCR, TCRdb re-called the 5' RACE reads, giving one row per CDR3 protein. The sample has fewer than 250,000 distinct CDR3 sequences; more than 15% are singletons. In addition, the sample was reused for a study of T cells expressing NK-cell markers.

Sequencing input: CD8+ T cells sorted from blood. These receptors came from a woman younger than 35 in good health.

The genes are TRBV20-1 and TRBJ1-1, with 10 bases that match TRBD1. The CDR3 runs 13 residues. From germline, CDR1 is DFQATT and CDR2 SNEGSKA (reference sequence). The V and J ends lost 5 bases and 3 bases, in that order; junction bases with no gene match: 3. CDR3 nucleotides: TGCAGTGCTGGGACAGGGGATGACACTGAAGCTTTCTTT. Its protein product is CSAGTGDDTEAFF.

This clonotype came up many times. The chain joins TRBV15 to TRBJ1-1; tentatively, D is TRBD1 (6 bases). CDR1 LNHNV and CDR2 YYDKDF come from the germline V gene (reference sequence). CDR3 length: 15 amino acids. Trimming stripped 4 bases from V and 5 bases from J, with 17 bases between. CDR3 sequence (DNA): TGTGCCACCAGCAAGACAGGCCCCGGGTTTACTGAAGCTTTCTTT. Encoded protein: CATSKTGPGFTEAFF.

This chain joins TRBV19 and TRBJ1-3; D uncertain. This CDR3 has 13 residues. From germline, CDR1 is LNHDA and CDR2 SQIVND (reference sequence). V lost 8 bases, J lost 0 bases, and 8 bases lay in between. Written as DNA, the CDR3 is TGTGCCAGTGTATCGCACTCTGGAAACACCATATATTTT. This gives the protein CASVSHSGNTIYF.

This chain uses TRBV7-9 with TRBJ1-3, with no clear D. V lost 1 base and J 4 bases, leaving 5 bases between the germline ends. The germline V gene has CDR1 SEHNR and CDR2 FQNEAQ (reference sequence). The CDR3 spans 13 residues. CDR3 in DNA: TGTGCCAGCAGCTTAGGAGGGGGAAACACCATATATTTT. This gives the protein CASSLGGGNTIYF.

This clonotype was found a few times. The gene calls are TRBV12-3 or TRBV12-4 and TRBJ1-1, with a tentative D call TRBD1 (5 bases). Trimming removed 2 bases from V and 6 bases from J, with 13 bases in between. The CDR3 extends over 14 amino acids. The CDR3 loop reads CASSLRGWVAEAFF. Written as DNA, the CDR3 is TGTGCCAGCAGTTTAAGGGGCTGGGTCGCTGAAGCTTTCTTT.

This clonotype was seen a few times. This chain joins TRBV7-2 and TRBJ2-5; possible D gene TRBD2, 5 bases. The V end was cut by 1 base, the J end by 5 bases, with 17 bases between. The CDR3 loop spans 16 amino acids. Germline V gene sequence: CDR1 SGHTA, CDR2 FQGNSA. CDR3 amino acids: CASSLGASPIAETQYF. The CDR3 coding sequence is TGTGCCAGCAGCTTAGGTGCATCCCCTATAGCGGAGACCCAGTACTTC.

This rearrangement joins TRBV5-1 to TRBJ2-7, with 9 positions matching TRBD1. The CDR3 covers 16 residues. CDR1 SGHRS and CDR2 YFSETQ come from the germline V gene. The V and J ends lost 3 bases and 4 bases, in that order; junction bases with no gene match: 11. The CDR3, as DNA: TGCGCCAGCAGCTCACGAACCGGGACAGGGTATTACGAGCAGTACTTC. Translated, it gives CASSSRTGTGYYEQYF.

The rearrangement links TRBV20-1 to TRBJ2-7; 8 positions agree with TRBD2. With 0 bases clipped from V and 3 bases from J, the junction kept 7 bases outside the gene matches. The length of the CDR3 is 15 residues. Per the germline V gene, CDR1 is DFQATT and CDR2 is SNEGSKA (reference sequence). DNA for the CDR3: TGCAGTGCTAGAGATCCGGGGGGGCGTAACTACGAGCAGTACTTC. Amino acid sequence: CSARDPGGRNYEQYF.

V usage is TRBV7-9 and J usage is TRBJ1-2, with D perhaps matching TRBD1 (6 bases). CDR1 is SEHNR and CDR2 is FQNEAQ in the germline V gene (reference sequence). This CDR3 region has 14 residues. V was cut by 5 bases and J by 5 bases, with 15 bases left in between. The CDR3 DNA sequence: TGTGCCAGCAGCCCCCCGTGGCAGGGGTATGGCTACACCTTC. Translating gives CASSPPWQGYGYTF.

The V and J genes are TRBV28 and TRBJ2-5; 7 bases map to TRBD2. Per germline, CDR1 MDHEN and CDR2 SYDVKM. With 2 bases clipped from V and 1 base from J, the junction kept 7 bases outside the gene matches. The CDR3 has 16 residues. The CDR3 reads CASSLGVGGSQETQYF. CDR3 DNA sequence: TGTGCCAGCAGTTTAGGGGTGGGGGGGAGCCAAGAGACCCAGTACTTC. The variable domain in full, with the rest retrieved from reference TRBV28 and TRBJ2-5, is DVKVTQSSRYLVKRTGEKVFLECVQDMDHENMFWYRQDPGLGLRLIYFSYDVKMKEKGDIPEGYSVSREKKERFSLILESASTNQTSMYLCASSLGVGGSQETQYFGPGTRLLVL.

The chain couples TRBV7-9 to TRBJ2-1; 10 bases are shared with TRBD2. CDR1 is SEHNR, CDR2 FQNEAQ, per germline (reference sequence). CDR3 size: 13 residues. V lost 5 bases, J lost 8 bases, and 3 bases stayed unmatched. CDR3: CASSISGRDEQFF. The CDR3, as DNA: TGTGCCAGCAGCATAAGCGGGAGGGATGAGCAGTTCTTC.

This clonotype was seen more than once but under ten times. The chain employs TRBV20-1 and TRBJ2-3, with 8 nucleotides matching TRBD1. The CDR3 is made up of 15 amino acids. Germline CDR1 reads DFQATT; CDR2 reads SNEGSKA (reference sequence). V trimming: 6 bases; J trimming: 6 bases; junction bases outside the gene matches: 14. CDR3 region: CSAFLGTGTRDTQYF. Written as DNA, the CDR3 is TGCAGTGCCTTCCTCGGGACAGGCACTAGGGATACGCAGTATTTT.

In this sample, this clonotype turned up a few times. The J gene is TRBJ2-1, the V gene TRBV7-8; 10 nucleotides match TRBD2. Losses at the gene ends were 1 base for V and 5 bases for J; bases not matched to a gene: 5. The CDR3 runs to 16 residues. Looked up from germline, CDR1 is SGHVS and CDR2 is FQNEAQ. The CDR3 reads CASSLGAGGPHNEQFF. The CDR3 DNA follows: TGTGCCAGCAGCTTAGGAGCGGGGGGGCCCCACAATGAGCAGTTCTTC.

The chain combines TRBV5-1 with TRBJ2-7; 7 bases are shared with TRBD2. The CDR3 extends over 14 amino acids. The junction had 7 bases not matched to a gene; V was cut back by 3 bases and J by 4 bases. Per the germline V gene, CDR1 is SGHRS and CDR2 is YFSETQ. The CDR3 nucleotides are TGCGCCAGCAGCTGGGAGGGGCAGTTTTACGAGCAGTACTTC. Its translation is CASSWEGQFYEQYF.

This chain links TRBV30 with TRBJ1-5; D might be TRBD1 (6 bases). Germline-derived CDR1 and CDR2 are GTSNPN and SVGIG (reference sequence). Trimming shortened V by 0 bases and J by 6 bases, and 12 bases separated the two germline ends. The CDR3 spans 14 residues. The CDR3 nucleotides read TGTGCCTGGAGTGTAACAGGGATGTTTCAGCCCCAGCATTTT. As protein: CAWSVTGMFQPQHF.

This clonotype was seen more than once but under ten times. This sequence joins TRBV19 and TRBJ1-1; D is ambiguous. CDR1 is LNHDA, CDR2 SQIVND, per germline (reference sequence). V lost 10 bases and J 1 base, leaving 10 bases between the germline ends. The CDR3 runs to 12 residues. The CDR3 coding sequence is TGTGCCACCGACGGCAGGAACACTGAAGCTTTCTTT. Its protein product is CATDGRNTEAFF.

In its sample, this clonotype was seen a few times. The chain combines TRBV6-5 with TRBJ2-7, with 7 nucleotides matching TRBD1. CDR1 and CDR2 (germline): MNHEY, SVGAGI. The ends lost 3 bases at V and 3 bases at J; junction bases unmatched: 8. The CDR3 runs 15 residues. In DNA, the CDR3 is TGTGCCAGCAGTTATATGACAGGGAGAGACTACGAGCAGTACTTC. Its translation: CASSYMTGRDYEQYF.

This chain's CDR3 is CASRDPFGGASDTQYF. In nucleotides, the CDR3 is TGTGCCAGCAGGGACCCCTTCGGGGGGGCCTCAGATACGCAGTATTTT. The V gene is TRBV11-2, the J gene TRBJ2-3, with 8 bases aligning to TRBD2. This CDR3 region has 16 residues. CDR1 SGHAT and CDR2 FQNNGV come from the germline V gene. J lost 4 bases, V lost 6 bases, and 12 bases had no gene match.

This clonotype was counted only a few times. The chain couples TRBV12-3 or TRBV12-4 to TRBJ2-5; 8 bases map to TRBD1. CDR3 length: 14 residues. V shed 6 bases and J 5 bases; nucleotides not matched to a gene: 8. This CDR3 is CASRPTGEWETQYF. Here the CDR3 DNA reads TGTGCCAGCAGACCGACAGGGGAGTGGGAGACCCAGTACTTC.

This clonotype was observed a handful of times. The chain carries TRBV6-1 and TRBJ2-7; TRBD1 aligns across 8 bases. The CDR3 is 13 amino acids. V was pared by 8 bases and J by 6 bases, with 9 bases of the junction left unmatched. Germline CDR1 and CDR2: MNHNS and SASEGT. The CDR3 spells CASWTGQGGEQYF. As DNA, the CDR3 is TGTGCCAGCTGGACTGGACAGGGTGGCGAGCAGTACTTC.

This clonotype was detected a few times. The J gene is TRBJ2-1, the V gene TRBV7-2; 7 nucleotides align to TRBD1. This CDR3 region has 11 residues. After removal of 5 bases from V and 14 bases from J, the junction contained 6 bases not matched to a gene. Looked up from germline, CDR1 is SGHTA and CDR2 is FQGNSA. Written as DNA, the CDR3 is TGTGCCAGCAGCCTAACAGGGGATAAGTTCTTC. It is translated as CASSLTGDKFF.

The V call is TRBV20-1, the J call TRBJ2-7, with D maybe TRBD1 (6 bases). V shed 1 base and J shed 5 bases, with 15 bases lying between them. Germline CDR1 reads DFQATT; CDR2 reads SNEGSKA (reference sequence). This CDR3 comprises 14 residues. CDR3 DNA sequence: TGCAGTGCTAGAGTCGGGGCAGGGGTGCACGAGCAGTACTTC. Translation gives CSARVGAGVHEQYF.